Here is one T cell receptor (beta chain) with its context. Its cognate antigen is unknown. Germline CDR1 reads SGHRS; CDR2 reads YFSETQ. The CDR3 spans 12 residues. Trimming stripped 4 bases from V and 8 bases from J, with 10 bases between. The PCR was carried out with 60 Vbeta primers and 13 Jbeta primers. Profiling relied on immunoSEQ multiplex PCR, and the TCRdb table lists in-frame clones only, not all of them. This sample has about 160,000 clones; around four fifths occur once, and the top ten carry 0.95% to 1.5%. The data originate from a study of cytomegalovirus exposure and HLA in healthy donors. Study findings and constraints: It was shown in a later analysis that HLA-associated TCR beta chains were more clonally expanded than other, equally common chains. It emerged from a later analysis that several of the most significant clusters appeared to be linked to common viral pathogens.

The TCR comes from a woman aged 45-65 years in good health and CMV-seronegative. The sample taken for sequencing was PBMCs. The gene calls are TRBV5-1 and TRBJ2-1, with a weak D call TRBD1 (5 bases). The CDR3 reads CASSPQGDEQFF. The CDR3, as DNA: TGCGCCAGCAGCCCCCAGGGCGATGAGCAGTTCTTC.